The present entry profiles one T cell receptor (beta chain) with its context. Its target is unknown. This entry is derived from a study of radiation and T cells in renal cell carcinoma. CDR3 length: 16 amino acids. The germline V and J ends were trimmed by 0 bases and 2 bases, with 8 bases remaining between them. Germline CDR1 and CDR2: SGHAT and FQNNGV. Time point: baseline pretreatment blood. Sample treatment: 15 Gy SBRT to primary tumor, nephrectomy 4 weeks later. The patient's renal cell carcinoma had clear cell pathology. Study conclusions and caveats: Pretreatment tumor biopsies were lacking, so baseline clonotypes are unknown.

Sequenced by immunoSEQ multiplex PCR; TCRdb stores in-frame clones only, minus some. The sample shows under 65,000 clones, approximately 84% of them seen only once. The origin of this receptor is a man in his sixties with renal cell carcinoma. The specimen comprised blood, sampled from a patient whose treatment included radiotherapy and nephrectomy. The chain is built from TRBV11-2 and TRBJ2-6; D not certain. DNA of the CDR3: TGTGCCAGCAGCTTAGATCTAAAAGCTGGGGCCAACGTCCTGACTTTC. Amino acids: CASSLDLKAGANVLTF.